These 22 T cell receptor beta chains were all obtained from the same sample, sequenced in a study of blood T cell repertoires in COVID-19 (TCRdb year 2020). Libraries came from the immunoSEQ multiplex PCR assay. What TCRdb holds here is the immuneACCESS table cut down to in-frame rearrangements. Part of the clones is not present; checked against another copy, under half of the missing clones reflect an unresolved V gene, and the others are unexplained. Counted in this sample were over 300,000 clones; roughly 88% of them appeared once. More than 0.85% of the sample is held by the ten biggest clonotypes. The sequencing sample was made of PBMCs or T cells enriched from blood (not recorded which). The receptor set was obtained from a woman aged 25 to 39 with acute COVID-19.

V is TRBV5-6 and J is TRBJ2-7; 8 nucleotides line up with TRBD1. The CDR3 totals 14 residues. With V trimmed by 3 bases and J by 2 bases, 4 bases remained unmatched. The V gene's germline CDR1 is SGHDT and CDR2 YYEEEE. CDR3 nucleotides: TGTGCCAGCAGCTCCCTGGACAGGGCCTACGAGCAGTACTTC. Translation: CASSSLDRAYEQYF.

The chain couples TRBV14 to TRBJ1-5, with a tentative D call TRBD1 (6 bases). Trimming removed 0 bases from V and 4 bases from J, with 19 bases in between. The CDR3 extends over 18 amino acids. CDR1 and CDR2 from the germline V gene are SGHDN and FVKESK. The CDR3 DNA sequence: TGTGCCAGCAGCCAAGAAGGCGCACAGGGAGGGGGGAATCAGCCCCAGCATTTT. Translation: CASSQEGAQGGGNQPQHF.

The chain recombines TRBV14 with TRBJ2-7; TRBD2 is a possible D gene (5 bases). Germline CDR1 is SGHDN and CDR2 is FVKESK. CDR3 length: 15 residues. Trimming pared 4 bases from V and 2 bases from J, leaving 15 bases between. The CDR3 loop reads CASSLRESTPYEQYF. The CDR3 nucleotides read TGTGCCAGCAGCCTTAGGGAGTCTACACCCTACGAGCAGTACTTC.

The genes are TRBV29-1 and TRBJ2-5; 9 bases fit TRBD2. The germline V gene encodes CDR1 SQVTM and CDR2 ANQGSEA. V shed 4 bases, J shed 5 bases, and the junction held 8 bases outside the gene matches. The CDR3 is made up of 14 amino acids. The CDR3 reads CSVAGTSYRETQYF. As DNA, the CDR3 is TGCAGCGTTGCCGGGACTAGCTATCGGGAGACCCAGTACTTC.

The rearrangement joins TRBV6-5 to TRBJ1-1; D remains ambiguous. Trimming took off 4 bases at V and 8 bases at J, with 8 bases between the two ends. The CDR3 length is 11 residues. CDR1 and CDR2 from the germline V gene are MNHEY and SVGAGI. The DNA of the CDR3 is TGTGCCAGCAGTTCACAGTACGAAGCTTTCTTT. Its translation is CASSSQYEAFF.

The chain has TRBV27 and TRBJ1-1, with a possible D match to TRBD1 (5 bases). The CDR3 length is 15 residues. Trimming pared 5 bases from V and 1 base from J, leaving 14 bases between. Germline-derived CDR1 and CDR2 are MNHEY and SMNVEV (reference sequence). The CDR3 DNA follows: TGTGCCAGCAGTATAACAGGCCTCCCGAACACTGAAGCTTTCTTT. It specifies CASSITGLPNTEAFF.

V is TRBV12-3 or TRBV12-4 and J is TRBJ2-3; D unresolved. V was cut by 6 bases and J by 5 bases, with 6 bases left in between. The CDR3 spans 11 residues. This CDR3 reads CASSIVDTQYF. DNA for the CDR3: TGTGCCAGCAGCATAGTAGATACGCAGTATTTT.

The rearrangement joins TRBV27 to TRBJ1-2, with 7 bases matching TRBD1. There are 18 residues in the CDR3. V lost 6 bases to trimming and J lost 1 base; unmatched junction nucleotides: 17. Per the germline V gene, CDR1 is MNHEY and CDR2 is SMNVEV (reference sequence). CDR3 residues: CASSLKPTGGGGNYGYTF. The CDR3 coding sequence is TGTGCCAGCAGCTTAAAGCCGACGGGAGGGGGCGGTAACTATGGCTACACCTTC.

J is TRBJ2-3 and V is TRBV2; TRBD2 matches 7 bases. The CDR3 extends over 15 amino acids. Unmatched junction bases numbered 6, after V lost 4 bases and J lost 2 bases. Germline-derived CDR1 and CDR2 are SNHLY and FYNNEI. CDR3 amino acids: CASSGGAGTTDTQYF. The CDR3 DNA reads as TGTGCCAGCAGTGGTGGAGCGGGGACCACAGATACGCAGTATTTT.

CDR3 amino acids: CSASGGHANTEAFF. The CDR3 nucleotides are TGCAGTGCTAGTGGCGGACACGCGAACACTGAAGCTTTCTTT. V and J are TRBV20-1 and TRBJ1-1; weak D call: TRBD1 (5 bases). The germline V and J ends were trimmed by 3 bases and 1 base, with 12 bases remaining between them. CDR3 size: 14 residues. Germline CDR1 is DFQATT and CDR2 is SNEGSKA (reference sequence).

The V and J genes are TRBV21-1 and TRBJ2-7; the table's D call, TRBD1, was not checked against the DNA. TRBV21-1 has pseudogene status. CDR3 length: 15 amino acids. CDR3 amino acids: CASSKDSQSSYEQYF. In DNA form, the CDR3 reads TGTGCCAGCAGCAAGGACAGTCAGAGCTCCTACGAGCAGTACTTC.

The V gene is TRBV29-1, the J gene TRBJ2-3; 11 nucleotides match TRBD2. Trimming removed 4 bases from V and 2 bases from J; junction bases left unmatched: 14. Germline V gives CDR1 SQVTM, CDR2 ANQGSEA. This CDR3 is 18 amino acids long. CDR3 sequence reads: CSVGFVRPSGGTTDTQYF. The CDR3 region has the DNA TGCAGCGTTGGGTTTGTCCGGCCTAGCGGGGGGACCACAGATACGCAGTATTTT.

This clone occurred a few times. The CDR3 spells CASSRDRTYEQYF. Here the CDR3 DNA reads TGCGCCAGCAGCCGGGACAGGACCTACGAGCAGTACTTC. The V call is TRBV4-1, the J call TRBJ2-7; TRBD1 matches at 8 bases. There are 13 residues in the CDR3. Germline CDR1 reads MGHRA; CDR2 reads YSYEKL. The junction had 1 base not matched to a gene; V was cut back by 4 bases and J by 2 bases.

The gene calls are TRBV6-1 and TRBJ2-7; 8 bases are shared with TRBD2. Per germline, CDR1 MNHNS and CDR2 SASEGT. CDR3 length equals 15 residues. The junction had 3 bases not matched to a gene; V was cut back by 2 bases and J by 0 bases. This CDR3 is CASSEWGTSSYEQYF. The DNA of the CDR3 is TGTGCCAGCAGTGAATGGGGGACTAGCTCCTACGAGCAGTACTTC.

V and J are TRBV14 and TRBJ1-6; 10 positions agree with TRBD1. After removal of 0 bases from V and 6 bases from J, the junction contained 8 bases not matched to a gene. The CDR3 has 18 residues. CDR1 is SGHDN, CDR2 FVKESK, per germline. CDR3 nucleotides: TGTGCCAGCAGCCAAGATAGACAGGGGGCCTCCGGTAATTCACCCCTCCACTTT. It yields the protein CASSQDRQGASGNSPLHF.

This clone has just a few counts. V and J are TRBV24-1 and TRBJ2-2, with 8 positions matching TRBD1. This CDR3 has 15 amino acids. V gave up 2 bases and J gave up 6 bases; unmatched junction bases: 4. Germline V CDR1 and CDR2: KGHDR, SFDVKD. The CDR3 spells CATSDSQGAPGELFF. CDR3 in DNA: TGTGCCACCAGTGATTCCCAGGGGGCTCCCGGGGAGCTGTTTTTT.

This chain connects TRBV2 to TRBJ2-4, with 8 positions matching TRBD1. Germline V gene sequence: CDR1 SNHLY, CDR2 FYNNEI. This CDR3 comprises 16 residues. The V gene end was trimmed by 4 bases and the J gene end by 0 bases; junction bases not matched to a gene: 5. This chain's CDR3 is CASSGQGNLAKNIQYF. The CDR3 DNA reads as TGTGCCAGCAGTGGACAGGGGAATCTAGCCAAAAACATTCAGTACTTC.

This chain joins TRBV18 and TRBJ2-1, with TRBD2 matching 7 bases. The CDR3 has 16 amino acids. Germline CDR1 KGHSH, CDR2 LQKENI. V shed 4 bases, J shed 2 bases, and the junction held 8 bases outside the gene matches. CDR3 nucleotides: TGTGCCAGCTCACTCTCGCCGGGGGGACCCTACAATGAGCAGTTCTTC. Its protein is CASSLSPGGPYNEQFF.

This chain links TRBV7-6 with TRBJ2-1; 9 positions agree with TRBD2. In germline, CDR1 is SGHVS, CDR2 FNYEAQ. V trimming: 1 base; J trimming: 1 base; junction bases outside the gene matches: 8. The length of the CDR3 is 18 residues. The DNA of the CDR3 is TGTGCCAGCAGCTTAGTGGTAGGTAGCGGGGGATCCTACAATGAGCAGTTCTTC. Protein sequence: CASSLVVGSGGSYNEQFF. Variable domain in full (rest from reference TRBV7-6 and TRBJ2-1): GAGVSQSPRYKVTKRGQDVALRCDPISGHVSLYWYRQALGQGPEFLTYFNYEAQQDKSGLPNDRFSAERPEGSISTLTIQRTEQRDSAMYRCASSLVVGSGGSYNEQFFGPGTRLTVL.

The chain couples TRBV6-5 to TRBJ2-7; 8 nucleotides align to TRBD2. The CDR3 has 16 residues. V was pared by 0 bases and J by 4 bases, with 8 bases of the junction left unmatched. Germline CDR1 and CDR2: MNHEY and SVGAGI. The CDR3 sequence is CASSYSSGTRLYEQYF. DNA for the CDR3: TGTGCCAGCAGTTACTCGAGTGGGACTAGGCTATACGAGCAGTACTTC.

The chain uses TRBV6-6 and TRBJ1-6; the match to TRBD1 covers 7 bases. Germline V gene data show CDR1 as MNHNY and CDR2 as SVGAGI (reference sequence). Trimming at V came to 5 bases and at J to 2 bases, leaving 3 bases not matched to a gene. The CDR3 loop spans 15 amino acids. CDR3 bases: TGTGCCAGCAGTCAGGGGGGGACCTATAATTCACCCCTCCACTTT. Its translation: CASSQGGTYNSPLHF.

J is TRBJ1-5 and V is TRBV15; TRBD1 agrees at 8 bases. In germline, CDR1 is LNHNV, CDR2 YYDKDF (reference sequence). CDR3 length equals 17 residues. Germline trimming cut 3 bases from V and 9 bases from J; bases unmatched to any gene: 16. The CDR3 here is CATSRGGIDRGVRPQHF. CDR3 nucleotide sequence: TGTGCCACCAGCAGGGGGGGCATAGACAGGGGTGTACGGCCCCAGCATTTT.